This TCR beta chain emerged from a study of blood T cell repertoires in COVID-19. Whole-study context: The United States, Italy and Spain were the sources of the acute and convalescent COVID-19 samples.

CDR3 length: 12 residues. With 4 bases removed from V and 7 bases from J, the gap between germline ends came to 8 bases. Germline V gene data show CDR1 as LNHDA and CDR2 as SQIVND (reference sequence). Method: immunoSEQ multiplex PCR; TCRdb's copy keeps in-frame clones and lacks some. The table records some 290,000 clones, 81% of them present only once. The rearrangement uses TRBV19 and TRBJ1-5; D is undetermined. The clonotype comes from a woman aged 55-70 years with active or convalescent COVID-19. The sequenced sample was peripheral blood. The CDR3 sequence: CASSTPGQPQHF. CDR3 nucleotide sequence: TGTGCCAGTAGTACCCCTGGCCAGCCCCAGCATTTT.